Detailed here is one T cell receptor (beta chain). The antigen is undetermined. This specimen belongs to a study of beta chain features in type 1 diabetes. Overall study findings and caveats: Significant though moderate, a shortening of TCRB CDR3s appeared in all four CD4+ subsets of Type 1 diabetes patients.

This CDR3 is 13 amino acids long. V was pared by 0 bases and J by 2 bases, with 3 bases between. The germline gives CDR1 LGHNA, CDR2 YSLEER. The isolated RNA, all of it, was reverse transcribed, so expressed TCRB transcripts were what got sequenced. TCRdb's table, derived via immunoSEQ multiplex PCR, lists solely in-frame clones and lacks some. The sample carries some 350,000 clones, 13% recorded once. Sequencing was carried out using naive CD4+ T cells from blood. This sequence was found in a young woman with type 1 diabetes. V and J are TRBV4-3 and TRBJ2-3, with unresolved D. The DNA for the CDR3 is TGCGCCAGCAGCCAAGAACACACAGATACGCAGTATTTT. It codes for CASSQEHTDTQYF.